These 21 T cell receptor beta chains share one sample of origin, sequenced in a study of beta chain features in type 1 diabetes. Study-wide results and limits: For Type 1 diabetes patients, all four CD4+ subsets carried TCRB CDR3s that were moderately but significantly shorter.

Their target antigens are unknown. The whole isolated RNA underwent reverse transcription, so sequencing captured expressed TCRB transcripts. The data were produced by immunoSEQ multiplex PCR, yet TCRdb's version contains in-frame clones alone and is incomplete. The sample has roughly 180,000 clones, 7% to 9% seen once. The sequenced material came from central memory CD4+ T cells from blood. The receptors come from a man younger than 30 with type 1 diabetes.

This clone occurred a few times. The rearrangement joins TRBV7-2 to TRBJ2-2; the D is unclear. The germline V and J ends were trimmed by 5 bases and 0 bases, with 7 bases remaining between them. The length of the CDR3 is 14 residues. Germline assignment: CDR1 SGHTA and CDR2 FQGNSA. CDR3 residues: CASSPGTNTGELFF. DNA of the CDR3: TGTGCCAGCAGCCCGGGTACGAACACCGGGGAGCTGTTTTTT.

This clone was seen more than once but under ten times. The V and J genes are TRBV7-9 and TRBJ1-4, with 10 bases fitting TRBD1. Per germline, CDR1 SEHNR and CDR2 FQNEAQ (reference sequence). Losses at the gene ends were 5 bases for V and 7 bases for J; bases not matched to a gene: 7. The CDR3 loop spans 15 amino acids. Written as DNA, the CDR3 is TGTGCCAGCAGCCTAACCGGGACAGGGGTTGAAAAACTGTTTTTT. Translation gives CASSLTGTGVEKLFF.

This chain links TRBV19 with TRBJ2-5; D perhaps matches TRBD2 (5 bases). The CDR3 is made up of 13 amino acids. Germline V gene sequence: CDR1 LNHDA, CDR2 SQIVND (reference sequence). V lost 6 bases and J lost 5, with 13 bases in between. The CDR3 here is CASRKEGAETQYF. DNA of the CDR3: TGTGCCAGTAGAAAAGAGGGAGCCGAGACCCAGTACTTC.

The rearrangement links TRBV7-2 to TRBJ2-3, with 14 nucleotides matching TRBD2. CDR1 SGHTA and CDR2 FQGNSA come from the germline V gene. V gave up 4 bases and J gave up 8 bases; unmatched junction bases: 5. The CDR3 has 15 residues. Here the CDR3 reads CASSSTSGGAGTQYF. CDR3 bases: TGTGCCAGCAGCTCGACTAGCGGGGGGGCTGGTACGCAGTATTTT.

This clone was observed a few times. The chain couples TRBV13 to TRBJ2-3; 8 bases agree with TRBD1. V shed 4 bases, J shed 4 bases, and the junction held 4 bases outside the gene matches. Germline loops: CDR1 PRHDT, CDR2 FYEKMQ (reference sequence). The CDR3 consists of 14 residues. DNA for the CDR3: TGTGCCAGCAGCTCGACAGGGGAAGCAGATACGCAGTATTTT. Translation: CASSSTGEADTQYF.

Only a few counts were recorded for this clone. The chain combines TRBV18 with TRBJ1-4; TRBD1 matches at 7 bases. J was trimmed by 3 bases and V by 3 bases; bases with no gene match: 7. CDR1 and CDR2 (germline): KGHSH, LQKENI. The CDR3 is 16 residues long. For the CDR3, the DNA is TGTGCCAGCTCACCCCGCGGACAGGAGTCTAATGAAAAACTGTTTTTT. The encoded protein is CASSPRGQESNEKLFF.

This clone was counted many times. The V gene is TRBV9, the J gene TRBJ1-5, with a tentative D call TRBD1 (5 bases). The germline V and J ends were trimmed by 4 bases and 5 bases, with 37 bases remaining between them. This CDR3 is 22 amino acids long. CDR1 is SGDLS, CDR2 YYNGEE, per germline. Written as DNA, the CDR3 is TGTGCCAGCAGCATCCCCGAGGGGCAGGGCGGGGTACTAAACAGAACTCATCAGCCCCAGCATTTT. Its translation: CASSIPEGQGGVLNRTHQPQHF.

V is TRBV5-4 and J is TRBJ1-1, with unresolved D. The CDR3 is 12 amino acids. Trimming removed 7 bases at V and 3 bases at J, with 10 bases between. Germline CDR1 SGHNT, CDR2 YYREEE (reference sequence). The CDR3 DNA reads TGTGCCAGCTCAGTGTTGGACACTGAAGCTTTCTTT. Encoded protein: CASSVLDTEAFF.

The chain recombines TRBV28 with TRBJ1-2; 8 bases match TRBD1. V lost 2 bases to trimming and J lost 2 bases; unmatched junction nucleotides: 1. The CDR3 loop spans 14 amino acids. Germline V gives CDR1 MDHEN, CDR2 SYDVKM. The CDR3 DNA is TGTGCCAGCAGTTTAGGACAGGGAAACTATGGCTACACCTTC. Translation gives CASSLGQGNYGYTF.

The rearrangement links TRBV2 to TRBJ2-2; weak D call: TRBD1 (5 bases). This CDR3 has 15 residues. Germline V gene sequence: CDR1 SNHLY, CDR2 FYNNEI. The V end was cut by 2 bases, the J end by 1 base, with 8 bases between. CDR3 amino acids: CASSEPRENTGELFF. Written as DNA, the CDR3 is TGTGCCAGCAGTGAACCCAGGGAGAACACCGGGGAGCTGTTTTTT.

V is TRBV7-2 and J is TRBJ1-1; 10 bases are a match to TRBD1. From germline, CDR1 is SGHTA and CDR2 FQGNSA. This CDR3 contains 14 residues. After removal of 5 bases from V and 3 bases from J, the junction contained 3 bases not matched to a gene. CDR3: CASSLGTGDTEAFF. DNA of the CDR3: TGTGCCAGCAGCCTCGGGACAGGGGACACTGAAGCTTTCTTT. Complete variable domain (other parts from reference TRBV7-2 and TRBJ1-1): GAGVSQSPSNKVTEKGKDVELRCDPISGHTALYWYRQSLGQGLEFLIYFQGNSAPDKSGLPSDRFSAERTGGSVSTLTIQRTQQEDSAVYLCASSLGTGDTEAFFGQGTRLTVV.

The J gene is TRBJ2-1, the V gene TRBV5-6; 7 bases are shared with TRBD2. The CDR3 loop spans 15 amino acids. In germline, CDR1 is SGHDT, CDR2 YYEEEE. Trimming cost V 0 bases and J 1 base; bases outside gene matches: 1. The CDR3 region is CASSLDGRSYNEQFF. In DNA form, the CDR3 reads TGTGCCAGCAGCTTGGACGGGAGGTCCTACAATGAGCAGTTCTTC.

The chain links TRBV7-2 to TRBJ2-1; D might be TRBD2 (6 bases). V was clipped by 5 bases and J by 12 bases, with 17 bases between them. The CDR3 has 13 amino acids. The germline gives CDR1 SGHTA, CDR2 FQGNSA. The CDR3 reads CASSPDRGGGQFF. In DNA form, the CDR3 reads TGTGCCAGCAGCCCAGATAGGGGAGGCGGGCAGTTCTTC.

This chain uses TRBV19 with TRBJ2-2; TRBD1 is a possible D gene (6 bases). This CDR3 contains 14 residues. The germline V gene encodes CDR1 LNHDA and CDR2 SQIVND (reference sequence). V was pared by 6 bases and J by 6 bases, with 14 bases between. Here the CDR3 DNA reads TGTGCCAGTAGGACAGGAATGGTGGCCGGGGAGCTGTTTTTT. Residues: CASRTGMVAGELFF.

V usage is TRBV7-2 and J usage is TRBJ2-1, with D possibly matching TRBD1 (5 bases). CDR1 is SGHTA and CDR2 is FQGNSA in the germline V gene. CDR3 size: 14 residues. V lost 5 bases and J lost 12, with 20 bases in between. CDR3 sequence (DNA): TGTGCCAGCAGCCAAGAAGGGGTTGTGAGACGGCAGTTCTTC. This encodes CASSQEGVVRRQFF.

The V and J genes are TRBV2 and TRBJ1-3; D is unresolved. The CDR3 length is 13 residues. Germline values: CDR1 SNHLY, CDR2 FYNNEI. Trimming took 4 bases from V and 4 from J, leaving 8 bases between them. The DNA of the CDR3 is TGTGCCAGCAGTGGGACTGAAGGAAACACCATATATTTT. This codes for CASSGTEGNTIYF.

V usage is TRBV28 and J usage is TRBJ2-1; a weak D match, TRBD2 (5 bases). The length of the CDR3 is 12 residues. Germline loops: CDR1 MDHEN, CDR2 SYDVKM. V lost 6 bases and J 8 bases, leaving 11 bases between the germline ends. The CDR3 sequence: CASSSGLYEQFF. The CDR3 DNA sequence: TGTGCCAGCAGCTCGGGATTATATGAGCAGTTCTTC.

This clone was seen a handful of times. The chain employs TRBV7-7 and TRBJ2-5; 8 nucleotides line up with TRBD2. V lost 2 bases and J lost 5; bases outside the gene matches: 4. CDR1 SSHAT and CDR2 FNYEAQ come from the germline V gene (reference sequence). This CDR3 has 14 residues. The CDR3 DNA follows: TGTGCCAGCAGCTTAAATCGCGGGAGGGAGACCCAGTACTTC. It encodes CASSLNRGRETQYF. The variable domain in full, completed from reference TRBV7-7 and TRBJ2-5, reads GAGVSQSPRYKVTKRGQDVTLRCDPISSHATLYWYQQALGQGPEFLTYFNYEAQPDKSGLPSDRFSAERPEGSISTLTIQRTEQRDSAMYRCASSLNRGRETQYFGPGTRLLVL.

Only a few counts were recorded for this clone. V and J are TRBV7-9 and TRBJ2-2; D gene uncertain. The germline CDR1 and CDR2 sequences are SEHNR and FQNEAQ (reference sequence). Deletions cut 4 bases from V and 2 bases from J, with 5 bases between. The CDR3 contains 13 residues. The CDR3 protein is CASSSPNTGELFF. The CDR3 DNA follows: TGTGCCAGCAGCTCCCCTAACACCGGGGAGCTGTTTTTT. The whole variable domain, remainder taken from reference TRBV7-9 and TRBJ2-2, is DTGVSQNPRHKITKRGQNVTFRCDPISEHNRLYWYRQTLGQGPEFLTYFQNEAQLEKSRLLSDRFSAERPKGSFSTLEIQRTEQGDSAMYLCASSSPNTGELFFGEGSRLTVL.

J is TRBJ1-2 and V is TRBV28, with 7 positions matching TRBD1. Trimming at V came to 7 bases and at J to 8 bases, leaving 13 bases not matched to a gene. The V gene's germline CDR1 is MDHEN and CDR2 SYDVKM. The length of the CDR3 is 14 residues. DNA of the CDR3: TGTGCCAGCAAGGGGAAGGGGGCAAAGTGGGGCTACACCTTC. The encoded protein is CASKGKGAKWGYTF.

The rearrangement joins TRBV28 to TRBJ1-4, with unresolved D. Per germline, CDR1 MDHEN and CDR2 SYDVKM. Trimming removed 6 bases at V and 5 bases at J, with 4 bases between. This CDR3 region has 11 residues. The CDR3, as DNA: TGTGCCAGCAGCCGGAATGAAAAACTGTTTTTT. Translation: CASSRNEKLFF.